These 24 T cell receptor beta chains came from one sample sequenced in a study of shared clonotypes between healthy human individuals (dated by TCRdb to 2018 to 2020). The library came from the immunoSEQ multiplex PCR assay. The table was pulled from immuneACCESS by TCRdb, which kept in-frame rearrangements only. Such tables lose some clones; where checked, under half of the loss comes from unresolved V genes, and the rest has no known cause. The sample data list roughly 380,000 clones, and approximately 97% of these were observed just once. Around 0.29% of the sample belongs to the ten largest clones. Material for sequencing was memory CD8+ T cells sorted from blood. Interpreted using the paper, the cell subset or site label stands for: CD45RO+ cells pooled with CCR7-negative TemRA cells. These receptors were taken from a man aged 30-40 years in good health.

The rearrangement uses TRBV28 and TRBJ2-6; no clear D. This CDR3 comprises 16 residues. Germline V gives CDR1 MDHEN, CDR2 SYDVKM. V gave up 3 bases and J gave up 0 bases, with 9 bases separating them. CDR3: CASSLCPLSGANVLTF. The CDR3 DNA reads TGTGCCAGCAGTTTGTGTCCTCTCTCTGGGGCCAACGTCCTGACTTTC.

The chain uses TRBV19 and TRBJ2-3, with TRBD2 matching 12 bases. Germline CDR1 LNHDA, CDR2 SQIVND (reference sequence). The CDR3 has 16 amino acids. V lost 5 bases to trimming and J lost 3 bases; unmatched junction nucleotides: 6. The chain's CDR3 is CASSPTSGRFTDTQYF. As DNA, the CDR3 is TGTGCCAGTAGTCCGACTAGCGGGAGATTTACAGATACGCAGTATTTT.

The chain has TRBV4-2 and TRBJ2-2; maybe TRBD2 (6 bases). CDR1 and CDR2 (germline): LGHNA, YNFKEQ. The CDR3 extends over 15 amino acids. The V and J ends lost 0 bases and 3 bases respectively, with 8 bases between them. Written as DNA, the CDR3 is TGTGCCAGCAGCCAAGAGGAGGGGCACACCGGGGAGCTGTTTTTT. It translates to CASSQEEGHTGELFF.

V and J are TRBV5-1 and TRBJ1-2; no definite D call. Germline V gene lookup returns CDR1 SGHRS and CDR2 YFSETQ. The CDR3 extends over 14 amino acids. Trimming pared 4 bases from V and 5 bases from J, leaving 15 bases between. The DNA of the CDR3 is TGCGCCAGCAGCCAGTCGCCAACCGCATATGGCTACACCTTC. Translating it yields CASSQSPTAYGYTF. The full variable domain, rest sourced from reference TRBV5-1 and TRBJ1-2, is KAGVTQTPRYLIKTRGQQVTLSCSPISGHRSVSWYQQTPGQGLQFLFEYFSETQRNKGNFPGRFSGRQFSNSRSEMNVSTLELGDSALYLCASSQSPTAYGYTFGSGTRLTVV.

The chain is built from TRBV7-6 and TRBJ2-1, with 11 bases aligning to TRBD2. Per the germline V gene, CDR1 is SGHVS and CDR2 is FNYEAQ. V shed 1 base, J shed 5 bases, and the junction held 7 bases outside the gene matches. The CDR3 length is 17 residues. The CDR3: CASSLVSGRARNNEQFF. The CDR3 DNA sequence: TGTGCCAGCAGCTTAGTTAGCGGGAGGGCCCGGAACAATGAGCAGTTCTTC.

The V and J genes are TRBV5-1 and TRBJ2-6; 8 bases line up with TRBD1. There are 18 residues in the CDR3. The germline V gene encodes CDR1 SGHRS and CDR2 YFSETQ. With 4 bases clipped from V and 1 base from J, the junction kept 10 bases outside the gene matches. CDR3 amino acids: CASSRGPGQASGANVLTF. The CDR3 nucleotides are TGCGCCAGCAGCCGGGGACCGGGACAGGCTTCTGGGGCCAACGTCCTGACTTTC.

The rearrangement joins TRBV10-3 to TRBJ1-2; no definite D call. With 8 bases removed from V and 6 bases from J, the gap between germline ends came to 19 bases. The CDR3 is 14 amino acids. CDR1 is ENHRY and CDR2 is SYGVKD in the germline V gene. The DNA for the CDR3 is TGTGCCATCGCGGTCGGGGTAACGATCGATGGCTACACCTTC. The encoded protein is CAIAVGVTIDGYTF.

J is TRBJ1-4 and V is TRBV19; 7 bases match TRBD1. The CDR3 is 16 residues long. Germline V CDR1 and CDR2: LNHDA, SQIVND (reference sequence). The J segment lost 2 bases and the V segment lost 3 bases, leaving 6 bases of the junction unmatched. The CDR3 here is CASSIGTVSTNEKLFF. CDR3 DNA: TGTGCCAGTAGTATTGGGACAGTTTCGACTAATGAAAAACTGTTTTTT.

The chain uses TRBV7-9 and TRBJ2-7; TRBD2 aligns across 7 bases. V shed 1 base, J shed 4 bases, and the junction held 10 bases outside the gene matches. The CDR3 has 16 residues. Germline-derived CDR1 and CDR2 are SEHNR and FQNEAQ (reference sequence). CDR3 sequence: CASSLGSISGSYEQYF. CDR3 DNA: TGTGCCAGCAGCTTAGGCAGTATTAGCGGGTCATACGAGCAGTACTTC.

This chain joins TRBV29-1 and TRBJ2-7; TRBD1 matches 9 bases. The CDR3 spans 15 residues. Trimming cost V 2 bases and J 2 bases; bases outside gene matches: 7. Per germline, CDR1 SQVTM and CDR2 ANQGSEA. CDR3 residues: CSVETGQGTPYEQYF. CDR3 DNA sequence: TGCAGCGTTGAAACCGGACAGGGGACGCCCTACGAGCAGTACTTC.

This chain uses TRBV7-9 with TRBJ1-4, with 7 bases identical to TRBD1. This CDR3 comprises 13 residues. CDR1 and CDR2 (germline): SEHNR, FQNEAQ (reference sequence). Unmatched junction bases numbered 6, after V lost 11 bases and J lost 3 bases. CDR3 sequence reads: CAWSGTANEKLFF. The CDR3 nucleotides read TGTGCCTGGTCCGGGACAGCTAATGAAAAACTGTTTTTT.

CDR3 sequence reads: CASGNHRDIYNEQFF. The DNA for the CDR3 is TGTGCTAGTGGGAACCACAGGGATATCTACAATGAGCAGTTCTTC. The rearrangement uses TRBV12-5 and TRBJ2-1; D is perhaps TRBD1 (6 bases). The CDR3 consists of 15 residues. V lost 6 bases and J 3 bases, leaving 15 bases between the germline ends. The V gene's germline CDR1 is LGHNT and CDR2 FRNRAP.

The rearrangement uses TRBV29-1 and TRBJ2-2, with 8 positions matching TRBD1. The CDR3 is made up of 13 amino acids. Trimming removed 6 bases from V and 7 bases from J; junction bases left unmatched: 7. Germline assignment: CDR1 SQVTM and CDR2 ANQGSEA. CDR3 region: CSVDGQGDGELFF. The CDR3 DNA reads as TGCAGCGTGGATGGACAGGGTGACGGGGAGCTGTTTTTT.

The CDR3 DNA follows: TGTGCCAGCAGTGAAGGATGGGGCGGGAGGGGGTATTTT. Protein sequence: CASSEGWGGRGYF. V gene TRBV6-1 combines with J gene TRBJ2-3; 9 bases match TRBD2. Trimming removed 1 base from V and 14 bases from J; junction bases left unmatched: 7. This CDR3 has 13 residues. Germline V CDR1 and CDR2: MNHNS, SASEGT.

This sequence joins TRBV19 and TRBJ1-5, with D tentatively TRBD1 (6 bases). The CDR3 length is 15 residues. V was shortened by 4 bases and J by 2 bases, with 12 bases between the two germline ends. The germline CDR1 and CDR2 sequences are LNHDA and SQIVND (reference sequence). The CDR3: CASSRGGHRNQPQHF. The CDR3 nucleotides read TGTGCCAGTAGTAGAGGGGGACACCGCAATCAGCCCCAGCATTTT.

This chain links TRBV4-2 with TRBJ2-3, with a weak D call TRBD2 (6 bases). The germline CDR1 and CDR2 sequences are LGHNA and YNFKEQ. V lost 1 base and J lost 2, with 10 bases in between. This CDR3 region has 15 residues. CDR3 loop: CASSQVREVTDTQYF. As DNA, the CDR3 is TGTGCCAGCAGCCAAGTTAGGGAGGTCACAGATACGCAGTATTTT.

The rearrangement joins TRBV5-1 to TRBJ2-5; D is uncertain. CDR1 is SGHRS, CDR2 YFSETQ, per germline. This CDR3 region has 13 residues. V lost 1 base and J lost 6, with 10 bases in between. This chain's CDR3 is CASSLTGGKTQYF. For the CDR3, the DNA is TGCGCCAGCAGCTTGACGGGCGGAAAGACCCAGTACTTC.

This rearrangement joins TRBV19 to TRBJ2-7, with TRBD2 matching over 8 bases. The junction had 4 bases not matched to a gene; V was cut back by 3 bases and J by 3 bases. CDR1 is LNHDA and CDR2 is SQIVND in the germline V gene (reference sequence). The CDR3 sequence is 14 residues long. CDR3 protein: CASSIQRGHYEQYF. The CDR3 nucleotides are TGTGCCAGTAGTATTCAGCGGGGGCACTACGAGCAGTACTTC.

The chain joins TRBV5-4 to TRBJ1-3; the match to TRBD1 covers 7 bases. Germline trimming cut 1 base from V and 4 bases from J; bases unmatched to any gene: 5. This CDR3 region has 15 residues. Germline lookup yields CDR1 SGHNT and CDR2 YYREEE (reference sequence). The CDR3 bases are TGTGCCAGCAGCTTGTCCAGGGGGAGCGGAAACACCATATATTTT. The encoded protein is CASSLSRGSGNTIYF.

The rearrangement links TRBV5-1 to TRBJ2-1; TRBD2 matches 7 bases. After removal of 5 bases from V and 8 bases from J, the junction contained 13 bases not matched to a gene. CDR3 length: 15 residues. In germline, CDR1 is SGHRS, CDR2 YFSETQ. The CDR3 reads CASRQGTKGPDEQFF. The CDR3 region has the DNA TGCGCCAGCAGACAAGGGACTAAAGGGCCTGATGAGCAGTTCTTC.

V gene TRBV21-1 combines with J gene TRBJ2-2; no DNA check was done on the table's D call, TRBD2. TRBV21-1 is given as a pseudogene. The CDR3 length is 19 residues. The CDR3 nucleotides read TGTGCCAGCAGCAAAAGGTTTAATGGGCTAGCGGTGAACACCGGGGAGCTGTTTTTT. Its translation: CASSKRFNGLAVNTGELFF.

This chain links TRBV4-1 with TRBJ2-7; 9 nucleotides match TRBD2. Germline V gives CDR1 MGHRA, CDR2 YSYEKL. With 4 bases clipped from V and 6 bases from J, the junction kept 19 bases outside the gene matches. The CDR3 is made up of 18 amino acids. The CDR3 bases are TGCGCCAGCAGCCGAGACCCCTATAGCGGGAGAAAAGATGGCGAGCAGTACTTC. It is translated as CASSRDPYSGRKDGEQYF.

The J gene is TRBJ1-5, the V gene TRBV28; TRBD1 is a possible D gene (5 bases). Per the germline V gene, CDR1 is MDHEN and CDR2 is SYDVKM. V dropped 5 bases and J dropped 1 base, with 12 bases sitting between them. CDR3 length: 15 amino acids. In DNA, the CDR3 is TGTGCCAGCAGTCCCAGATGGGGCAGCAATCAGCCCCAGCATTTT. The encoded protein is CASSPRWGSNQPQHF.

The chain recombines TRBV19 with TRBJ1-5; D is unresolved. CDR1 and CDR2 (germline): LNHDA, SQIVND (reference sequence). The CDR3 consists of 15 residues. The germline V and J ends were trimmed by 3 bases and 6 bases, with 15 bases remaining between them. In DNA, the CDR3 is TGTGCCAGTAGTATTACCCCCCGAGGAAGTCAGCCCCAGCATTTT. It translates to CASSITPRGSQPQHF.